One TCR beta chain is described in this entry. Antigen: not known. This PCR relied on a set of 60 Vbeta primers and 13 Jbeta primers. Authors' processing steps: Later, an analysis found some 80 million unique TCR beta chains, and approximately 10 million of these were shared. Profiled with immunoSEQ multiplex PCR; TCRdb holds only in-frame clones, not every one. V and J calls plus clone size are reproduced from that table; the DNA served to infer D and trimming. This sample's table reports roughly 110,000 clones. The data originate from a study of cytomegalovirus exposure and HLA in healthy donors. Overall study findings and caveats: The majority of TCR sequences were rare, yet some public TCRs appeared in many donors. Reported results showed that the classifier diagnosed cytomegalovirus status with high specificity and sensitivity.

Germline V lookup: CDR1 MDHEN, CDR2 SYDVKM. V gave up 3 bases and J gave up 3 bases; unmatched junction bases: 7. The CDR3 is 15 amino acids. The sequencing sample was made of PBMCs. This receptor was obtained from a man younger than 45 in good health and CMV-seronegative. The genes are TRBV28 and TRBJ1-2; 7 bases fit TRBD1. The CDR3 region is CASSLIRQGDYGYTF. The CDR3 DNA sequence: TGTGCCAGCAGTTTGATAAGACAGGGCGACTATGGCTACACCTTC.